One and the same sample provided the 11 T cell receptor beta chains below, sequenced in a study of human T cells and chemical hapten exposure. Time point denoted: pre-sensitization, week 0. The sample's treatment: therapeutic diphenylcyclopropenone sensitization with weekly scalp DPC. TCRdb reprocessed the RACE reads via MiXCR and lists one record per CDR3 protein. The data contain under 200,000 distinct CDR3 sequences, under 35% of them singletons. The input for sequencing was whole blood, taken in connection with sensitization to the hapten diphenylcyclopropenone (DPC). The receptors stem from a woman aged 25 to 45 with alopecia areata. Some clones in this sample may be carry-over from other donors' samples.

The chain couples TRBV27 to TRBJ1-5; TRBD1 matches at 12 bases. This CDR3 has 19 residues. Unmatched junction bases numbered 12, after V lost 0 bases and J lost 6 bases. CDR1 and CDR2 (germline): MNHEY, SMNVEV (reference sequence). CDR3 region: CASSLSGPGTGGEGQPQHF. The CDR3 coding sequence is TGTGCCAGCAGTTTATCGGGGCCCGGGACAGGGGGCGAGGGTCAGCCCCAGCATTTT.

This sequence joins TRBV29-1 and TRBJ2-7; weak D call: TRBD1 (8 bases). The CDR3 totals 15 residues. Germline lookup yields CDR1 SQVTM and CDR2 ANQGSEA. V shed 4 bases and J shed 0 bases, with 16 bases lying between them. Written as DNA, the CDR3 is TGCAGCGTTGCGGGGGGACAGGAGAACTCCTACGAGCAGTACTTC. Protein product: CSVAGGQENSYEQYF.

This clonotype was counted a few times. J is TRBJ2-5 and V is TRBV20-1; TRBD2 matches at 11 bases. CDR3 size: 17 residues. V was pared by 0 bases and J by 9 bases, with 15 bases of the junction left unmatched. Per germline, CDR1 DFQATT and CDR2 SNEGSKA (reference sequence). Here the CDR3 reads CSARDPLAGGFYVAQYF. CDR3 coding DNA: TGCAGTGCTAGAGATCCCCTAGCGGGGGGCTTTTACGTGGCCCAGTACTTC.

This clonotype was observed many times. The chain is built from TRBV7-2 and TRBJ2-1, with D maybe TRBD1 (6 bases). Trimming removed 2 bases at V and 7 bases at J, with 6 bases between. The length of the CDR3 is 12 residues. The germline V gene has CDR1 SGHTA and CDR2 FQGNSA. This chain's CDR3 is CASSLQGNEQFF. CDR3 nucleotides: TGTGCCAGCAGCTTACAGGGGAATGAGCAGTTCTTC.

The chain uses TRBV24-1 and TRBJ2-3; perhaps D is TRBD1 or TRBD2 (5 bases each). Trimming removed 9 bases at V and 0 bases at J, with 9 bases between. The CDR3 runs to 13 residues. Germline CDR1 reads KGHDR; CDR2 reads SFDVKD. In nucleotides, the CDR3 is TGTGCCACCCGGGACCGGAGCACAGATACGCAGTATTTT. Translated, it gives CATRDRSTDTQYF.

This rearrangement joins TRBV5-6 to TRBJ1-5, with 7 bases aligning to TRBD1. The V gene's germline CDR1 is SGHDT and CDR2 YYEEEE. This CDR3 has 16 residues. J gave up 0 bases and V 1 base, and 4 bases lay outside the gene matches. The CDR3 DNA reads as TGTGCCAGCAGCTTGACAGGGGAACTTAGCAATCAGCCCCAGCATTTT. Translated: CASSLTGELSNQPQHF.

In DNA, the CDR3 is TGTGCCAGCAGCTTCTCGGCGGGTAATGAAAAACTGTTTTTT. Its protein is CASSFSAGNEKLFF. V and J are TRBV11-2 and TRBJ1-4; no reliable D call. Germline V gives CDR1 SGHAT, CDR2 FQNNGV. V lost 3 bases and J 4 bases, leaving 9 bases between the germline ends. This CDR3 has 14 residues.

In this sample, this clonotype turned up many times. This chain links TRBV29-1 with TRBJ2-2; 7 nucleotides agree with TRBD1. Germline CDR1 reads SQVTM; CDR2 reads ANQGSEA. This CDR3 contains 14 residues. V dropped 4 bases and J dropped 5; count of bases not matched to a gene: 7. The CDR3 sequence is CSVGSGTETGELFF. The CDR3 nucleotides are TGCAGCGTTGGTTCGGGGACAGAGACCGGGGAGCTGTTTTTT.

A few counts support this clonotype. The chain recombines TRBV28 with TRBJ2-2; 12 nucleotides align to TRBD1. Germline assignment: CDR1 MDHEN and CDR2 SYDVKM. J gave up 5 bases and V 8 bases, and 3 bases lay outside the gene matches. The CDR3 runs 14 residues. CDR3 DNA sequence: TGTGCCAGCCTGGGACAGGGGGCAACCGGGGAGCTGTTTTTT. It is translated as CASLGQGATGELFF.

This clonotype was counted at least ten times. As DNA, the CDR3 is TGCAGCGTTGATAAGGGGGACAATACCCAGCATTTT. Its translation is CSVDKGDNTQHF. The V gene is TRBV29-1, the J gene TRBJ1-5; weak D call: TRBD1 (6 bases). The V end lost 3 bases, the J end lost 11 bases, and 14 bases lay between the germline ends. In germline, CDR1 is SQVTM, CDR2 ANQGSEA. The CDR3 extends over 12 amino acids.

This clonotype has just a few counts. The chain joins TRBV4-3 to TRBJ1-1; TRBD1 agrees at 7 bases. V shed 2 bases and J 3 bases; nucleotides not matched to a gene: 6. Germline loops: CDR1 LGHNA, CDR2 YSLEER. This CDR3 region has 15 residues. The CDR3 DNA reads TGCGCCAGCAGCCAACAGGGGGGAGTGGACACTGAAGCTTTCTTT. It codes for CASSQQGGVDTEAFF.